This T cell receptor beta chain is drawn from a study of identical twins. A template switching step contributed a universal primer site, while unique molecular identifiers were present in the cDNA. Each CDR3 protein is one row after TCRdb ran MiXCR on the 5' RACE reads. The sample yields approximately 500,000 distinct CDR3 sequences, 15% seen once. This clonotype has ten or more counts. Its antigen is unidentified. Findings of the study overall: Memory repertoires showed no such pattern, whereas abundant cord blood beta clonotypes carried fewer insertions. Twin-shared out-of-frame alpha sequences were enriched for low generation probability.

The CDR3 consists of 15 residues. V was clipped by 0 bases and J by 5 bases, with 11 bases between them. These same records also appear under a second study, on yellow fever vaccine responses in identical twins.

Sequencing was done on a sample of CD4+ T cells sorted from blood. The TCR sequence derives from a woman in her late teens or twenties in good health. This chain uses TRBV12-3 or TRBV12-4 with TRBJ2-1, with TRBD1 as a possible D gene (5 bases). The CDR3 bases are TGTGCCAGCAGTTTAGCGAGGACAAGGGACAATGAGCAGTTCTTC. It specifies CASSLARTRDNEQFF.